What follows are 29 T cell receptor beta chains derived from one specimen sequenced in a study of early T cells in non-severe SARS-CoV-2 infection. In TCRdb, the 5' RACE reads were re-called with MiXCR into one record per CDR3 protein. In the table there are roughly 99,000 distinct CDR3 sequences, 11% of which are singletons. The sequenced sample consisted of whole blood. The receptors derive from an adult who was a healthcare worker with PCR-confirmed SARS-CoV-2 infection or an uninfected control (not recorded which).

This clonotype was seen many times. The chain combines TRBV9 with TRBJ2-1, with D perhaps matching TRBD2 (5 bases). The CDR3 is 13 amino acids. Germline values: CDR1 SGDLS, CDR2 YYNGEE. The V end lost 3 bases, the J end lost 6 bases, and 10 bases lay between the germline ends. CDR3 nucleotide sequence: TGTGCCAGCAGCGGAACTAGTCGCAATGAGCAGTTCTTC. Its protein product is CASSGTSRNEQFF.

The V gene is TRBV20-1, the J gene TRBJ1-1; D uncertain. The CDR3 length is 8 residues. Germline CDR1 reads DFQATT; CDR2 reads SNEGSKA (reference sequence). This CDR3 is CPGTEAFF. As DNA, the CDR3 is TGCCCTGGGACTGAAGCTTTCTTT.

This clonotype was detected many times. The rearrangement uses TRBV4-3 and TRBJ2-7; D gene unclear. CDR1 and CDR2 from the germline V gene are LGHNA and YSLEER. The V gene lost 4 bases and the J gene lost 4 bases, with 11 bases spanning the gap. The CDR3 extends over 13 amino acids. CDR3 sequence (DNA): TGCGCCAGCAGCCCGACCCTGGTTTACGAGCAGTACTTC. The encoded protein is CASSPTLVYEQYF.

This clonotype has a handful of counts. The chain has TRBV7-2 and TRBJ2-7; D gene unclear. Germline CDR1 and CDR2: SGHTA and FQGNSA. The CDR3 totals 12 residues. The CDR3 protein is CAGKHKTYEQYF. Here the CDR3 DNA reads TGTGCAGGGAAGCACAAAACCTACGAGCAGTACTTC.

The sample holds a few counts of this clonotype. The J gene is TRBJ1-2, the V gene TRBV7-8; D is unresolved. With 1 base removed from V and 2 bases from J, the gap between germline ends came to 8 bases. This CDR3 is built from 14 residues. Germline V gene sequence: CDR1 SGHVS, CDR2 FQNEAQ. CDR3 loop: CASSLGLTNYGYTF. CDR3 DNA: TGTGCCAGCAGCTTAGGGTTGACCAACTATGGCTACACCTTC.

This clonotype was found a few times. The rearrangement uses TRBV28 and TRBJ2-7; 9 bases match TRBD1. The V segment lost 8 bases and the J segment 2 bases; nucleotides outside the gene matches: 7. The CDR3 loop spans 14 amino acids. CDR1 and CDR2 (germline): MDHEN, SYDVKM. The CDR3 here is CASRLGTGTYEQYF. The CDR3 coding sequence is TGTGCCAGCCGTCTCGGGACAGGGACCTACGAGCAGTACTTC.

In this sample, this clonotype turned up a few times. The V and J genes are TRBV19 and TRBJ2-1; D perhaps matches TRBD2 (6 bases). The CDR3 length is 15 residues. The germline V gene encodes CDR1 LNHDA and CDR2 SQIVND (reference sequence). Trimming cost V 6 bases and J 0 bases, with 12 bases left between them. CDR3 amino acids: CASREGLSSYNEQFF. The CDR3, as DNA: TGTGCCAGTAGGGAGGGACTTAGCTCCTACAATGAGCAGTTCTTC.

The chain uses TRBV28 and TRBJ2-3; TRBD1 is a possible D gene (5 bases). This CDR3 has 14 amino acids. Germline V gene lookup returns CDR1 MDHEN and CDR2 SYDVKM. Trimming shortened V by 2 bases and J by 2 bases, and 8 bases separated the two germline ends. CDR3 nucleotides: TGTGCCAGCAGTTTACAAGGGGACACAGATACGCAGTATTTT. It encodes CASSLQGDTDTQYF.

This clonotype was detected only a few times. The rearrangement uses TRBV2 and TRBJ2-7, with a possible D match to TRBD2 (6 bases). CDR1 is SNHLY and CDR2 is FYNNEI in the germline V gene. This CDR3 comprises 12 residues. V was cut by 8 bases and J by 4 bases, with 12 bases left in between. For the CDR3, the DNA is TGTGCCAGCCTCGGGAGTAGGTACGAGCAGTACTTC. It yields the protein CASLGSRYEQYF.

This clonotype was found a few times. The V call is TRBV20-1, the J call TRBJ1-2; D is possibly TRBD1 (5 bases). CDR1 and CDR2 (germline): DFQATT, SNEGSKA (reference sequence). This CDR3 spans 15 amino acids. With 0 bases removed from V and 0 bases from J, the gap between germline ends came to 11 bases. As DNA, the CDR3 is TGCAGTGCTAGAGAGGCCAGGGATTCTAACTATGGCTACACCTTC. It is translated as CSAREARDSNYGYTF.

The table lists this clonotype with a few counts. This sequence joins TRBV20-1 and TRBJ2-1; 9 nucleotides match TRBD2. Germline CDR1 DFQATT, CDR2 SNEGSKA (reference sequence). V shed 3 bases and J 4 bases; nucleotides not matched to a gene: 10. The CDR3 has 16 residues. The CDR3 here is CSASGGRAGLYNEQFF. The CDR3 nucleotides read TGCAGTGCTAGCGGCGGGAGGGCCGGGTTGTACAATGAGCAGTTCTTC.

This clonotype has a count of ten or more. For the CDR3, the DNA is TGTGCCAGCAGCTTAAGGCAGTTCTCTGGAAACACCATATATTTT. Its translation: CASSLRQFSGNTIYF. This sequence joins TRBV11-2 and TRBJ1-3; no definite D call. The V gene's germline CDR1 is SGHAT and CDR2 FQNNGV. This CDR3 comprises 15 residues. Trimming took off 2 bases at V and 0 bases at J, with 8 bases between the two ends.

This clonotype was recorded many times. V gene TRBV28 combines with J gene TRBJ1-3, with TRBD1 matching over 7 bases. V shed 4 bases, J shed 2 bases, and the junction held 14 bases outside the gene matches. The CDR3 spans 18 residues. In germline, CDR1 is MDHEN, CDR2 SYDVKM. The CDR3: CASSSHYTGESAGNTIYF. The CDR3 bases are TGTGCCAGCAGTTCACACTACACAGGGGAGAGTGCTGGAAACACCATATATTTT.

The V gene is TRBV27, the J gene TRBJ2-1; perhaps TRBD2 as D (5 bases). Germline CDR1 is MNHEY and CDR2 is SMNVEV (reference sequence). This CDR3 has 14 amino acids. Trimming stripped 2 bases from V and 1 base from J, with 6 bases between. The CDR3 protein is CASSLRGSYNEQFF. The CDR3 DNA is TGTGCCAGCAGTTTAAGAGGGTCCTACAATGAGCAGTTCTTC.

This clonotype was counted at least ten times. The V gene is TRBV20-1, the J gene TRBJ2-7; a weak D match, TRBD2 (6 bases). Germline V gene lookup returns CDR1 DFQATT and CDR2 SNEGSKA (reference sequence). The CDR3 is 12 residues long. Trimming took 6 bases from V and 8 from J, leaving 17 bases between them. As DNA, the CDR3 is TGCAGTGCCCGTCGGGAGTCCCTCCAGCAGTACTTC. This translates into CSARRESLQQYF.

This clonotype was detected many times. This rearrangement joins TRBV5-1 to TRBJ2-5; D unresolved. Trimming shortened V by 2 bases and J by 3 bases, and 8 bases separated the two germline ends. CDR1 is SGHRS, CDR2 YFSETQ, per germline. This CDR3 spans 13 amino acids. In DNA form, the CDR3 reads TGCGCCAGCAGCTTAGAAGGAGAAGAGACCCAGTACTTC. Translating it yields CASSLEGEETQYF. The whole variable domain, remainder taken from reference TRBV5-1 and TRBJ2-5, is KAGVTQTPRYLIKTRGQQVTLSCSPISGHRSVSWYQQTPGQGLQFLFEYFSETQRNKGNFPGRFSGRQFSNSRSEMNVSTLELGDSALYLCASSLEGEETQYFGPGTRLLVL.

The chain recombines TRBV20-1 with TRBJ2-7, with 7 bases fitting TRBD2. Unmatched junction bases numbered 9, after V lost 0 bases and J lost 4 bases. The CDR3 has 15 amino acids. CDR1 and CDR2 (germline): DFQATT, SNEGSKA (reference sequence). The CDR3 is CSARDSGGSGYEQYF. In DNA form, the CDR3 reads TGCAGTGCTAGAGATAGTGGCGGGAGTGGGTACGAGCAGTACTTC.

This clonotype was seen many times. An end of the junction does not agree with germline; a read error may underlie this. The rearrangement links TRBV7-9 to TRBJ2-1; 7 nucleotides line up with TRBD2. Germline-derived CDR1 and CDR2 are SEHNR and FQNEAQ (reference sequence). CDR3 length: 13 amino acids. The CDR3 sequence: CASSLAAQNEQFF. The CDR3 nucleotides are TGTGCCAGCAGCCTAGCGGCCCAAAATGAGCAGTTCTTC. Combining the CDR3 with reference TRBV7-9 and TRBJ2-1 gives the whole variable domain DTGVSQNPRHKITKRGQNVTFRCDPISEHNRLYWYRQTLGQGPEFLTYFQNEAQLEKSRLLSDRFSAERPKGSFSTLEIQRTEQGDSAMYLCASSLAAQNEQFFGPGTRLTVL.

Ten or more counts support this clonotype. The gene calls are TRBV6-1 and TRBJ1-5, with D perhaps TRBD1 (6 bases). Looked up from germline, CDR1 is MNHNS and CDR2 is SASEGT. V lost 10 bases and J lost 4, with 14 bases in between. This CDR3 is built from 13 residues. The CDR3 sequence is CATNRVGNQPQHF. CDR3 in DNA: TGTGCCACAAACAGGGTTGGTAATCAGCCCCAGCATTTT.

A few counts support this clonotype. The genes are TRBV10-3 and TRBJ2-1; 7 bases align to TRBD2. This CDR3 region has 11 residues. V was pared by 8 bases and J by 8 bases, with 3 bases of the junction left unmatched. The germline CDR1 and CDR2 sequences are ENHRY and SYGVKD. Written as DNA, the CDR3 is TGTGCCATCGGACTAGTAGATGAGCAGTTCTTC. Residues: CAIGLVDEQFF.

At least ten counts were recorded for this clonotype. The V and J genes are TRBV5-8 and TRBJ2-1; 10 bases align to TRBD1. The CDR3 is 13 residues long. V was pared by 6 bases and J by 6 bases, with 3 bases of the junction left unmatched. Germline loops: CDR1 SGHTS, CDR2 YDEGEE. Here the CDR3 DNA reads TGTGCCAGCAAGGGACAGGGGTTCAATGAGCAGTTCTTC. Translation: CASKGQGFNEQFF. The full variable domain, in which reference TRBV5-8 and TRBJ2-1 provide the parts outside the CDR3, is EAGVTQSPTHLIKTRGQQATLRCSPISGHTSVYWYQQALGLGLQFLLWYDEGEERNRGNFPPRFSGRQFPNYSSELNVNALELEDSALYLCASKGQGFNEQFFGPGTRLTVL.

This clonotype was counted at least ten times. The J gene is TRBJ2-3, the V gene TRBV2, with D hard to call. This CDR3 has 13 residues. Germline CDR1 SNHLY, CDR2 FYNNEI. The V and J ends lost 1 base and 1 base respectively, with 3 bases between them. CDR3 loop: CASSEVGTDTQYF. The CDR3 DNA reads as TGTGCCAGCAGTGAAGTAGGCACAGATACGCAGTATTTT.

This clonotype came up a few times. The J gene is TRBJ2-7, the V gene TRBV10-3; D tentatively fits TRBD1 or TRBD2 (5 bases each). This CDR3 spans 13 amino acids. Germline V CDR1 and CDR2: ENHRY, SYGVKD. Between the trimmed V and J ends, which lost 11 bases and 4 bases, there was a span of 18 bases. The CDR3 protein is CAARGPTVYEQYF. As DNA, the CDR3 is TGTGCCGCCCGGGGCCCGACGGTTTACGAGCAGTACTTC.

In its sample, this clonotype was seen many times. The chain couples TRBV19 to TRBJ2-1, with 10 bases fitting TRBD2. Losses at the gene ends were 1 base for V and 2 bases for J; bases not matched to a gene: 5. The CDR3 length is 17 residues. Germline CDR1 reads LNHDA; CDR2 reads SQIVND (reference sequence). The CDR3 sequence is CASSIGPSGGTYNEQFF. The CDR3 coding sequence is TGTGCCAGTAGTATAGGCCCTAGCGGGGGAACCTACAATGAGCAGTTCTTC. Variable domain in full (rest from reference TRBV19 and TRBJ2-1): DGGITQSPKYLFRKEGQNVTLSCEQNLNHDAMYWYRQDPGQGLRLIYYSQIVNDFQKGDIAEGYSVSREKKESFPLTVTSAQKNPTAFYLCASSIGPSGGTYNEQFFGPGTRLTVL.

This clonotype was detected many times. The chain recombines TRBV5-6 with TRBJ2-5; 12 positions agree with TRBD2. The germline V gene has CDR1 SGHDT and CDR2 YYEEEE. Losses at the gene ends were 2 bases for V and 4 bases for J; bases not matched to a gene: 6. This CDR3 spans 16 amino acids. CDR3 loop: CASSLKPGLAGETQYF. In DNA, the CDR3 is TGTGCCAGCAGCTTAAAACCGGGACTAGCGGGAGAGACCCAGTACTTC.

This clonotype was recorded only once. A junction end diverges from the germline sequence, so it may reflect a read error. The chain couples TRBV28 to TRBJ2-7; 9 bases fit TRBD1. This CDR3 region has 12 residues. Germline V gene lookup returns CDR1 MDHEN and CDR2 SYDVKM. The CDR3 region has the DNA TGTGCCTGCAGACAGGGGGGCTACGAGCAGTACTTC. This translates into CACRQGGYEQYF.

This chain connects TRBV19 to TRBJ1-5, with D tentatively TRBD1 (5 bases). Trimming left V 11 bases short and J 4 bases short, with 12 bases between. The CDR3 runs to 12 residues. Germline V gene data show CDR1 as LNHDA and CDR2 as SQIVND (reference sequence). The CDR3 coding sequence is TGTGCCTGTTCGGACAAAAATCAGCCCCAGCATTTT. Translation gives CACSDKNQPQHF.

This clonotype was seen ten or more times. The CDR3 protein is CASSSRQGEVQPQHF. CDR3 nucleotide sequence: TGTGCCAGCAGCAGCCGACAGGGGGAGGTTCAGCCCCAGCATTTT. The V gene is TRBV28, the J gene TRBJ1-5, with 9 bases aligning to TRBD1. V trimming: 6 bases; J trimming: 6 bases; junction bases outside the gene matches: 9. CDR3 size: 15 residues. Germline CDR1 MDHEN, CDR2 SYDVKM. Variable domain in full (rest from reference TRBV28 and TRBJ1-5): DVKVTQSSRYLVKRTGEKVFLECVQDMDHENMFWYRQDPGLGLRLIYFSYDVKMKEKGDIPEGYSVSREKKERFSLILESASTNQTSMYLCASSSRQGEVQPQHFGDGTRLSIL.

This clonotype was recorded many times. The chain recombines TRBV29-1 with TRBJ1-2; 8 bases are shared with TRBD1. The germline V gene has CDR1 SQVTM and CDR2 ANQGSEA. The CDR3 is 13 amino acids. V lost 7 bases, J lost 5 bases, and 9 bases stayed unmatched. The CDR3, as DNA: TGCAGCGCGGGACAGGAGGGCGGATATGGCTACACCTTC. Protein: CSAGQEGGYGYTF.